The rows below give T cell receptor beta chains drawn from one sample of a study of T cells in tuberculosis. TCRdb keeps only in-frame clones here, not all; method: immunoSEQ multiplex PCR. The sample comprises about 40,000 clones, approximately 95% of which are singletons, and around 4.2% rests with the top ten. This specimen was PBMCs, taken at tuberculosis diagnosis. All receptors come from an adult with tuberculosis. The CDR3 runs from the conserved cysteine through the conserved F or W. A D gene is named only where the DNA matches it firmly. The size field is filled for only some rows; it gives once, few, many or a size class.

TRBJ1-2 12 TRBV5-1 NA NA TGCGCCAGTTCGGACAACTACTATGGCTACACCTTC CASSDNYYGYTF
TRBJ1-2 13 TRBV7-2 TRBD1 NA TGTGCCAGCAGCCCGCCGACAGGGCCGAGATACACCTTC CASSPPTGPRYTF
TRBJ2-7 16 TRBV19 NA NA TGTGCCAGTAGGAAAGGACGGAGGGAACCTCCTTACGAGCAGTACTTC CASRKGRREPPYEQYF
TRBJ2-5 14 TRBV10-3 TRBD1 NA TGTGCCATCAGTGAGGGGCGACAGGGAGAGACCCAGTACTTC CAISEGRQGETQYF
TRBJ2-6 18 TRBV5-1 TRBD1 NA TGCGCCAGCAGCTTGGGCCCGGGACAGGGTCCTGGGGCCAACGTCCTGACTTTC CASSLGPGQGPGANVLTF
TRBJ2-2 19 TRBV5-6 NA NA TGTGCCAGCAGCGGGGAGTTTGTTGGCAGGGGCATTTTGGCCGGGGAGCTGTTTTTT CASSGEFVGRGILAGELFF
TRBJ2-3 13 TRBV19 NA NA TGTGCCAGTAGGGACTTAGACACAGATACGCAGTATTTT CASRDLDTDTQYF
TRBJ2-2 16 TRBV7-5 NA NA TGTGTCAGAAGCTTAATTGTTCCAGGGAACACCGGGGAGCTGTTTTTT CVRSLIVPGNTGELFF
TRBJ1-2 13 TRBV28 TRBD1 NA TGTGCCAGCAACAGAAGGCAGGGGGATGGCTACACCTTC CASNRRQGDGYTF
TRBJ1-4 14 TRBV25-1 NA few TGTGCCAGCAGTGGGACAGCAGGGAGTGAAAAACTGTTTTTT CASSGTAGSEKLFF
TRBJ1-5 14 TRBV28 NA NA TGTGCCAGCAGCTCCCTACGGGGCAATCAGCCCCAGCATTTT CASSSLRGNQPQHF
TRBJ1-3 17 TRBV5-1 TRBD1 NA TGCGCCAGCAGCTCAACAGGGGGCCTTGGCTCTGGAAACACCATATATTTT CASSSTGGLGSGNTIYF
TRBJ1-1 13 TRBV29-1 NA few TGCAGCGCAAGACAGTTAATAAACACTGAAGCTTTCTTT CSARQLINTEAFF
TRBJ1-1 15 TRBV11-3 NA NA TGTGCCAGCAGCCCCCAGGGTGAAGTGGGCACTGAAGCTTTCTTT CASSPQGEVGTEAFF
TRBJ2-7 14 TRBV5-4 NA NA TGTGCCAGCAGCTTGGATGCAGGGCCCTACGAGCAGTACTTC CASSLDAGPYEQYF
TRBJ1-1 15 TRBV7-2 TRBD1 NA TGTGCCAGCAGCGGACGACAGGGCCTGAACACTGAAGCTTTCTTT CASSGRQGLNTEAFF
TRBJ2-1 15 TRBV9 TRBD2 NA TGTGCCAGCAGCGTAGTCCGGGGGGACTACAATGAGCAGTTCTTC CASSVVRGDYNEQFF
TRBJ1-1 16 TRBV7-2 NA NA TGTGCCAGCAGCCTAGACCCCGGCGGGCTGAACACTGAAGCTTTCTTT CASSLDPGGLNTEAFF
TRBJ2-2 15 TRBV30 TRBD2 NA TGTGCCTGCCCCCCTCGCGGGGGGGGTACCGGGGAGCTGTTTTTT CACPPRGGGTGELFF
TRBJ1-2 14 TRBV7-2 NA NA TGTGCCAGCAGCGAGCCAGGGTCCTCCTATGGCTACACCTTC CASSEPGSSYGYTF
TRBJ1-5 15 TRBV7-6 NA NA TGTGCCAGCAGCTTAGAGCTAGGGGGTGGTCAGCCCCAGCATTTT CASSLELGGGQPQHF
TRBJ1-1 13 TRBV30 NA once TGTGCCTGGAGTCAGGGATTGAACACTGAAGCTTTCTTT CAWSQGLNTEAFF
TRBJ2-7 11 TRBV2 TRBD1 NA TGTGCCAGCAGCGACAGGGGGCGAAAGTACTTC CASSDRGRKYF
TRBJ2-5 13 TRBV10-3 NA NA TGTGCCATCAGTGGGACAGAACAAGAGACCCAGTACTTC CAISGTEQETQYF
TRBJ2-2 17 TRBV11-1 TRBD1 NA TGTGCCAGCAGCTACCGACAGGGGTCTCCGAACACCGGGGAGCTGTTTTTT CASSYRQGSPNTGELFF
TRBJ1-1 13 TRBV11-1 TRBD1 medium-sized TGTGCCACCGGGACAGCCCACGGGACTGAAGCTTTCTTT CATGTAHGTEAFF
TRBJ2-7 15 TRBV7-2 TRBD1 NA TGTGCCAGCAGCTCCCTGGGACAGCTCTCCTACGAGCAGTACTTC CASSSLGQLSYEQYF
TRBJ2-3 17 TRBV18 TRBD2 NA TGTGCCAGCTCACCAGATCGGGGGGGCCTTACGCCAGATACGCAGTATTTT CASSPDRGGLTPDTQYF
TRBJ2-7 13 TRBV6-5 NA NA TGTGCCAGCAGCGGCCCGACCGCGGGGGAGCAGTACTTC CASSGPTAGEQYF
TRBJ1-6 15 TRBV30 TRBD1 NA TGTGCCTGGAGTGTCCGGGACAGGGGATCTTCACCCCTCCACTTT CAWSVRDRGSSPLHF
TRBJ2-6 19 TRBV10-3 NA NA TGTGCCATCAGTGATTCCGTTGTGCGGGTAAACTCTGGGGCCAACGTCCTGACTTTC CAISDSVVRVNSGANVLTF
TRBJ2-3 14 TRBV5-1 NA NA TGCGCCAGCAGCCTAGGGACTAGCACAGATACGCAGTATTTT CASSLGTSTDTQYF
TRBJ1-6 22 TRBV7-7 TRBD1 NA TGTGCCAGCAACGACACCTCCGGAAGGGGACAGGGGAAAAGCTCCTATAATTCACCCCTCCACTTT CASNDTSGRGQGKSSYNSPLHF
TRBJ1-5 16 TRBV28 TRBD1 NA TGTGCCAGCACCGGCTGGAGGACAGGGAGCAATCAGCCCCAGCATTTT CASTGWRTGSNQPQHF
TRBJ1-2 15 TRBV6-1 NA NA TGTGCCAGCAGTCCCGCACGAGTTGCCAACTATGGCTACACCTTC CASSPARVANYGYTF
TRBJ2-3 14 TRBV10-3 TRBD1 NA TGTGCCATCAGGGAGACAGGGTGGGCAGATACGCAGTATTTT CAIRETGWADTQYF
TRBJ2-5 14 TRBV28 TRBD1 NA TGTGCCAGCAGTGGAAACAGGGGACGAGAGACCCAGTACTTC CASSGNRGRETQYF
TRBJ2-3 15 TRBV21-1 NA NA TGTGCCAGCAGAAGAGGAGGGCAGAGCACAGATACGCAGTATTTT CASRRGGQSTDTQYF
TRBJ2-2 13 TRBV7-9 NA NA TGTGCCAGCAGCTTACAAGGGGCCGGGGAGCTGTTTTTT CASSLQGAGELFF
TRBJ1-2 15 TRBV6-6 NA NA TGTGCCAGCATACTTTCCGGACAGACGACCTATGGCTACACCTTC CASILSGQTTYGYTF